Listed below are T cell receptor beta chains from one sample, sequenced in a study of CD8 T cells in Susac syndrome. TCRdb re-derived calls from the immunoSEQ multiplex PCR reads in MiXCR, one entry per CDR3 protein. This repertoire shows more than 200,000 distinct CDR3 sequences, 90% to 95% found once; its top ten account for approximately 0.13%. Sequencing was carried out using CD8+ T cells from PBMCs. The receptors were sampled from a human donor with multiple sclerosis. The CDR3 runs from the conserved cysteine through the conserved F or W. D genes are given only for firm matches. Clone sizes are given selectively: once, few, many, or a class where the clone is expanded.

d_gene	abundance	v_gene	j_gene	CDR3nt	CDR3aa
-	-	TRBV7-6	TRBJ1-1	TGTGCCAGCAGCTTAGGTTCAGGGGTCCACACTGAAGCTTTCTTT	CASSLGSGVHTEAFF
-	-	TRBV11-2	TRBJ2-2	TGTGCCAGCAGCTTAATAGGAGCCGGGGAGCTGTTTTTT	CASSLIGAGELFF
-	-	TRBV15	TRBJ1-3	TGTGCCACCAGCCCGGCCGTAGGTTATTCTGGAAACACCATATATTTT	CATSPAVGYSGNTIYF
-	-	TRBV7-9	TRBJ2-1	TGTGCCAGCAGCATGGGGGGCAGTATCCATGAGCAGTTCTTC	CASSMGGSIHEQFF
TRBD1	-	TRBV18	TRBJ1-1	TGTGCCAGCTCACTACAGGGGGGGAACACTGAAGCTTTCTTT	CASSLQGGNTEAFF
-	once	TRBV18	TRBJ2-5	TGTGCCAGCTCACCCGAGACTAGTTCTGCGACCCAGTACTTC	CASSPETSSATQYF
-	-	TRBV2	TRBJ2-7	TGTGCCAGCAGTGAAGAAGGGGCGGGAAACTACGAGCAGTACTTC	CASSEEGAGNYEQYF
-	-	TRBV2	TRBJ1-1	TGTGCCAGCAGTTTGGACAGTTTGAGGACTGAAGCTTTCTTT	CASSLDSLRTEAFF
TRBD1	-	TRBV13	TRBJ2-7	TGTGCCAGCAGCTTAGCCGGGACAGGGCTCTACGAGCAGTACTTC	CASSLAGTGLYEQYF
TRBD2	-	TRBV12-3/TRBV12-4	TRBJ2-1	TGTGCCAGCAGTTCCCTACTAGCGGGAGTCCACAATGAGCAGTTCTTC	CASSSLLAGVHNEQFF
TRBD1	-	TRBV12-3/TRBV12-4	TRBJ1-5	TGTGCCAGCAGTTTAAATTTGGGACAGGGAGGCAATCAGCCCCAGCATTTT	CASSLNLGQGGNQPQHF
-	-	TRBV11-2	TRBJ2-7	TGTGCCAGCAGCGCCTCCGGAAATCGTATCGAGCAGTACTTC	CASSASGNRIEQYF
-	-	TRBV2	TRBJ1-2	TGTGCCAGCACCGACTATGGCTACACCTTC	CASTDYGYTF
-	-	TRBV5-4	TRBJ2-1	TGTGCCAGCACGTCCTTCTCTGGGAACTACAATGAGCAGTTCTTC	CASTSFSGNYNEQFF
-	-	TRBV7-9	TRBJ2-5	TGTGCCAGCAGCTTAATAAGTGCGTTCCAAGAGACCCAGTACTTC	CASSLISAFQETQYF
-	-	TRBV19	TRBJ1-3	TGTGCCAGTTACCGTACTGGAAACACCATATATTTT	CASYRTGNTIYF
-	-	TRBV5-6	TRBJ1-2	TGTGCCAGCAGCTTACTCAGTTACCTTCTCCTTGAAGGCTATGGCTACACCTTC	CASSLLSYLLLEGYGYTF
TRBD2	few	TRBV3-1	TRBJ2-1	TGTGCCAGCAGCCAGGGGACTAGCGGGAGCATCGGGAATGAGCAGTTCTTC	CASSQGTSGSIGNEQFF
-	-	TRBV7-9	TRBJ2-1	TGTGCCAGCAGCTTAACAGCCCCAGTGGGGTTAGTATATGAGCAGTTCTTC	CASSLTAPVGLVYEQFF
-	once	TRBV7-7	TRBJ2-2	TGTGCTAGCAGCTTAGATCCAACCGGGGAGCTGTTTTTT	CASSLDPTGELFF
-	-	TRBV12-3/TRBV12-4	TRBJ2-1	TGTGCCAGCAGTCTCGACCAGTCGGGGCAGTTCTTC	CASSLDQSGQFF
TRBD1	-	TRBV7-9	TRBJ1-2	TGTGCCAGCAGCTCAACGACAGGGATTTTTAACTATGGCTACACCTTC	CASSSTTGIFNYGYTF
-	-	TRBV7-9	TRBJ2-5	TGTGCCAGCAGCCCATACGGGATGGAGACCCAGTACTTC	CASSPYGMETQYF
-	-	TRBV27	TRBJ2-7	TGTGCCAGCAGTCCCAGGACTAAGGGGAGCTACGAGCAGTACTTC	CASSPRTKGSYEQYF
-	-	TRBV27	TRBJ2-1	TGTGCCAGCAGTTTACCCTCCAAACTCAATGAGCAGTTCTTC	CASSLPSKLNEQFF
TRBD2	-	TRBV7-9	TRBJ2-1	TGTGCCAGCAGCTCCTCTTCGTTTGCTAGCGGCACTTACAATGAGCAGTTCTTC	CASSSSSFASGTYNEQFF
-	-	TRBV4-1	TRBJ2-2	TGCGCCAGCAGCCAAGATGAAGCTGGCGGGGAGCTGTTTTTT	CASSQDEAGGELFF
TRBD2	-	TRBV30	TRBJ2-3	TGTGCCTGGAGTGGGGGCGGGGGAGGTACCGATACGCAGTATTTT	CAWSGGGGGTDTQYF
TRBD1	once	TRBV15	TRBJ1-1	TGTGCCACCAGCAGCGTCCTGACAGGGAAGACTGAAGCTTTCTTT	CATSSVLTGKTEAFF
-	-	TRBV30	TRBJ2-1	TGTGCCCACTATCCGGGACACTTCAATGAGCAGTTCTTC	CAHYPGHFNEQFF
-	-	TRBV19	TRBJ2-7	TGTGCCAGTAGTATAAGTTGGGGCTCCTACGAGCAGTACTTC	CASSISWGSYEQYF
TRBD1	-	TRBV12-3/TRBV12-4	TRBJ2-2	TGTGCCAGCAGCCCAACAGGGGGCACGAACACCGGGGAGCTGTTTTTT	CASSPTGGTNTGELFF
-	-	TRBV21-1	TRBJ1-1	TGTGCCAGCACCCGAGTGGGAGACCTGAACACTGAAGCTTTCTTT	CASTRVGDLNTEAFF
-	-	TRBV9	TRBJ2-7	TGTGCCAGCAGCCCATACACGGACCCCTCCTACGAGCAGTACTTC	CASSPYTDPSYEQYF
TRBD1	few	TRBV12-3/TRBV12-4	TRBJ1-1	TGTGCCAGCAGTTTAGGGTCGGGACAGAAGAACACTGAAGCTTTCTTT	CASSLGSGQKNTEAFF
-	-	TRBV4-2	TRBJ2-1	TGTGCCAGCAGCCAAGCGGGAGTGGGGACAATGGAGCAGTTCTTC	CASSQAGVGTMEQFF
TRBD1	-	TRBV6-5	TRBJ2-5	TGTGCCAGCAGTTGGGACAGGGCGGAAGAGACCCAGTACTTC	CASSWDRAEETQYF
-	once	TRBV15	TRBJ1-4	TGTGCCACAGAAGGTGCAACTAATGAAAAACTGTTTTTT	CATEGATNEKLFF
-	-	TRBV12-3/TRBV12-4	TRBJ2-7	TGTGCAAGCCGAGACAGCTCACACGAGCAGTACTTC	CASRDSSHEQYF
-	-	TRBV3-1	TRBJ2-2	TGTGCCGGCAGCCCCTCTGTGGAAACCGGGGAGCTGTTTTTT	CAGSPSVETGELFF
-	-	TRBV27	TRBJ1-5	TGTGCCAGCAGTTTAGTACATCCCGGTCAGCCCCAGCATTTT	CASSLVHPGQPQHF
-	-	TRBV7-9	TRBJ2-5	TGTGCCAGCAGCTTAATTTTCCAGGGACGAGAGACCCAGTACTTC	CASSLIFQGRETQYF
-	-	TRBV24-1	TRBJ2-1	TGTGCCACCTCCCAGAGCAATGAGCAGTTCTTC	CATSQSNEQFF
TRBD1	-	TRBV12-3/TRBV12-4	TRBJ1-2	TGTGCCAGCAGTGCACCGGGACAGGGAACCTATGGCTACACCTTC	CASSAPGQGTYGYTF
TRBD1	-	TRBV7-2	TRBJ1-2	TGTGCCAGCAGCCCGGAGACAGGGATGGATGGCTACACCTTC	CASSPETGMDGYTF
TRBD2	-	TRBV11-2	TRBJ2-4	TGTGCCAGCAGCTTAGTTTCGTGGAGTGTGACTAGCGGGAACTCAAACATTCAGTACTTC	CASSLVSWSVTSGNSNIQYF